These 26 T cell receptor beta chains came from one sample sequenced in a study of response to subunit inactivated influenza vaccine. TCRdb fed the RT-PCR reads into MiXCR, producing one record per CDR3 protein. The sample comprises hundreds of thousands of distinct CDR3 sequences, approximately 14% of which are singletons, and 7.5% to 9% rests with the top ten. This sample comprised PBMCs from blood, obtained around 15 days before vaccination. The source is a man aged 45-60 years who received an inactivated influenza vaccine.

The chain uses TRBV7-9 and TRBJ2-5; 9 bases fit TRBD2. The CDR3 is made up of 17 amino acids. In germline, CDR1 is SEHNR, CDR2 FQNEAQ (reference sequence). V gave up 5 bases and J gave up 8 bases; unmatched junction bases: 18. The CDR3 reads CASSPNPGTSHGETQYF. CDR3 sequence (DNA): TGTGCCAGCAGCCCCAACCCGGGGACTAGCCACGGTGAAACCCAGTACTTC. Looking up the rest from reference TRBV7-9 and TRBJ2-5 gives the full variable domain: DTGVSQNPRHKITKRGQNVTFRCDPISEHNRLYWYRQTLGQGPEFLTYFQNEAQLEKSRLLSDRFSAERPKGSFSTLEIQRTEQGDSAMYLCASSPNPGTSHGETQYFGPGTRLLVL.

This chain connects TRBV5-1 to TRBJ1-2; no definite D call. Germline-derived CDR1 and CDR2 are SGHRS and YFSETQ. V was trimmed by 2 bases and J by 10 bases, leaving 15 bases between them. The CDR3 runs 13 residues. The CDR3 region is CASSFGLTHDYTF. The CDR3 DNA follows: TGCGCCAGCAGCTTCGGCCTCACGCATGACTACACCTTC.

The rearrangement links TRBV29-1 to TRBJ2-2, with TRBD2 identical over 9 bases. There are 15 residues in the CDR3. Germline assignment: CDR1 SQVTM and CDR2 ANQGSEA. After removal of 6 bases from V and 1 base from J, the junction contained 6 bases not matched to a gene. CDR3 region: CSVAGTSRNTGELFF. The CDR3, as DNA: TGCAGCGTCGCCGGGACTAGCAGGAACACCGGGGAGCTGTTTTTT.

This clonotype was detected ten times or more. The chain joins TRBV14 to TRBJ1-3; TRBD1 matches at 7 bases. Trimming at V came to 4 bases and at J to 3 bases, leaving 9 bases not matched to a gene. This CDR3 is 16 amino acids long. CDR1 is SGHDN and CDR2 is FVKESK in the germline V gene. The chain's CDR3 is CASSRWMRGLGNTIYF. The CDR3 DNA reads as TGTGCCAGCAGCCGGTGGATGAGGGGGCTTGGAAACACCATATATTTT. The full variable domain, its missing parts supplied by reference TRBV14 and TRBJ1-3, is EAGVTQFPSHSVIEKGQTVTLRCDPISGHDNLYWYRRVMGKEIKFLLHFVKESKQDESGMPNNRFLAERTGGTYSTLKVQPAELEDSGVYFCASSRWMRGLGNTIYFGEGSWLTVV.

This rearrangement joins TRBV28 to TRBJ2-4; D may correspond to TRBD1 or TRBD2 (6 bases each). The CDR3 totals 16 residues. Germline V gene data show CDR1 as MDHEN and CDR2 as SYDVKM. V was clipped by 6 bases and J by 0 bases, with 15 bases between them. The chain's CDR3 is CASRGRGPLAKNIQYF. CDR3 bases: TGTGCCAGCAGGGGCCGGGGGCCACTAGCCAAAAACATTCAGTACTTC. Full variable domain (rest looked up from reference TRBV28 and TRBJ2-4): DVKVTQSSRYLVKRTGEKVFLECVQDMDHENMFWYRQDPGLGLRLIYFSYDVKMKEKGDIPEGYSVSREKKERFSLILESASTNQTSMYLCASRGRGPLAKNIQYFGAGTRLSVL.

This chain links TRBV27 with TRBJ1-4, with no clear D. The V gene lost 10 bases and the J gene lost 0 bases, with 18 bases spanning the gap. Germline values: CDR1 MNHEY, CDR2 SMNVEV (reference sequence). The CDR3 sequence is 16 residues long. The DNA of the CDR3 is TGTGCCATCAGCCCACTTAGAACAACAACTAATGAAAAACTGTTTTTT. Residues: CAISPLRTTTNEKLFF.

This clonotype showed up just a few times. This chain joins TRBV7-6 and TRBJ1-6, with D perhaps matching TRBD1 (5 bases). V shed 1 base and J shed 6 bases, with 10 bases lying between them. Germline V lookup: CDR1 SGHVS, CDR2 FNYEAQ. The CDR3 has 15 residues. CDR3 region: CASSLGQGSNSPLHF. The DNA of the CDR3 is TGTGCCAGCAGCTTAGGTCAGGGCTCTAATTCACCCCTCCACTTT.

This chain joins TRBV29-1 and TRBJ2-7; the D call may be TRBD1 or TRBD2 (6 bases each). Trimming left V 6 bases short and J 5 bases short, with 11 bases between. Germline CDR1 reads SQVTM; CDR2 reads ANQGSEA. CDR3 length: 11 residues. CDR3 DNA: TGCAGCGTACAGAGGGGGGACGAGCAGTACTTC. It encodes CSVQRGDEQYF.

This clonotype appeared once. The chain employs TRBV6-5 and TRBJ2-3, with 9 bases matching TRBD2. Trimming removed 2 bases from V and 6 bases from J; junction bases left unmatched: 3. Germline CDR1 reads MNHEY; CDR2 reads SVGAGI. The CDR3 has 14 residues. CDR3 coding DNA: TGTGCCAGCAGTTACGGCGGGAGGGGGGATACGCAGTATTTT. Its translation: CASSYGGRGDTQYF.

The J gene is TRBJ1-6, the V gene TRBV12-3 or TRBV12-4, with TRBD1 identical over 10 bases. Trimming cost V 7 bases and J 7 bases; bases outside gene matches: 4. This CDR3 is 14 amino acids long. CDR3 bases: TGTGCCAGCACCGGACAGGGGGGGAATTCACCCCTCCACTTT. It yields the protein CASTGQGGNSPLHF.

Notes on this clonotype: The junction and the germline gene differ at one end; a read error may be behind it. The chain recombines TRBV11-2 with TRBJ1-1; D ambiguous. This CDR3 is 12 amino acids long. Per the germline V gene, CDR1 is SGHAT and CDR2 is FQNNGV. The CDR3 loop reads CAGSLGSTEAFF. CDR3 bases: TGTGCCGGCAGCTTAGGGAGCACTGAAGCTTTCTTT.

The chain is built from TRBV3-1 and TRBJ2-5; 10 bases match TRBD2. Trimming at V came to 0 bases and at J to 1 base, leaving 8 bases not matched to a gene. CDR3 length equals 18 residues. The V gene's germline CDR1 is LGHDT and CDR2 YNNKEL (reference sequence). CDR3 sequence: CASSQEASSGRLQETQYF. As DNA, the CDR3 is TGTGCCAGCAGCCAAGAAGCGTCTAGCGGGAGACTCCAAGAGACCCAGTACTTC.

V usage is TRBV19 and J usage is TRBJ2-1, with D perhaps TRBD2 (5 bases). CDR1 LNHDA and CDR2 SQIVND come from the germline V gene (reference sequence). V lost 5 bases to trimming and J lost 2 bases, with 10 bases between them. The CDR3 sequence is 14 residues long. CDR3 in amino acids: CASSGLLPYNEQFF. The CDR3 nucleotides are TGTGCCAGTAGTGGACTGCTGCCCTACAATGAGCAGTTCTTC.

This clonotype was seen a handful of times. V usage is TRBV6-2 or TRBV6-3 and J usage is TRBJ2-5; TRBD1 aligns across 11 bases. The germline V gene has CDR1 MNHEY and CDR2 SVGEGT. This CDR3 spans 18 amino acids. With 6 bases clipped from V and 3 bases from J, the junction kept 15 bases outside the gene matches. CDR3 residues: CASSDALRDRGGKETQYF. The CDR3 bases are TGTGCCAGCAGCGACGCTCTCCGGGACAGGGGGGGAAAAGAGACCCAGTACTTC.

The genes are TRBV7-9 and TRBJ2-5; D is perhaps TRBD1 (6 bases). V lost 1 base and J lost 2, with 14 bases in between. Looked up from germline, CDR1 is SEHNR and CDR2 is FQNEAQ (reference sequence). There are 16 residues in the CDR3. Here the CDR3 reads CASSLGPLDSQETQYF. The CDR3 DNA reads as TGTGCCAGCAGCTTAGGACCCCTGGACAGTCAAGAGACCCAGTACTTC.

This clonotype was seen a handful of times. The rearrangement uses TRBV28 and TRBJ2-7; D remains unclear. From germline, CDR1 is MDHEN and CDR2 SYDVKM. The CDR3 loop spans 16 amino acids. The germline V and J ends were trimmed by 5 bases and 1 base, with 18 bases remaining between them. For the CDR3, the DNA is TGTGCCAGCAGTAGGGCCCTCGCTAGATTTTCCTACGAGCAGTACTTC. Amino acids: CASSRALARFSYEQYF.

This clonotype was seen only a few times. This chain connects TRBV6-5 to TRBJ2-1, with D perhaps assigned TRBD1 or TRBD2 (5 bases each). V lost 0 bases to trimming and J lost 5 bases, with 17 bases between them. The V gene's germline CDR1 is MNHEY and CDR2 SVGAGI. This CDR3 has 17 residues. CDR3: CASSYSRRIGADNEQFF. The CDR3 coding sequence is TGTGCCAGCAGTTACTCGAGGAGGATAGGGGCGGACAATGAGCAGTTCTTC.

The gene calls are TRBV9 and TRBJ2-2; D ambiguous. Per the germline V gene, CDR1 is SGDLS and CDR2 is YYNGEE. V gave up 1 base and J gave up 2 bases, with 6 bases separating them. The CDR3 is made up of 14 amino acids. CDR3: CASSVLFNTGELFF. CDR3 nucleotide sequence: TGTGCCAGCAGCGTACTCTTTAACACCGGGGAGCTGTTTTTT.

The table lists this clonotype with many counts. The genes are TRBV5-1 and TRBJ1-1; 7 positions agree with TRBD1. The ends lost 4 bases at V and 3 bases at J; junction bases unmatched: 9. Germline V gene data show CDR1 as SGHRS and CDR2 as YFSETQ. CDR3 length equals 15 residues. CDR3 residues: CASSPVGTGDTEAFF. The DNA of the CDR3 is TGCGCCAGCAGCCCGGTAGGAACAGGGGACACTGAAGCTTTCTTT.

This clonotype was seen a few times. This rearrangement joins TRBV20-1 to TRBJ1-1, with D tentatively TRBD1 (5 bases). This CDR3 comprises 14 residues. Germline loops: CDR1 DFQATT, CDR2 SNEGSKA (reference sequence). V lost 0 bases to trimming and J lost 5 bases, with 13 bases between them. The CDR3 loop is CSAREIKKGTEAFF. The CDR3, as DNA: TGCAGTGCTAGAGAGATCAAAAAGGGGACTGAAGCTTTCTTT.

As concerns this clonotype: An end of the junction does not agree with germline; a read error may underlie this. The chain carries TRBV28 and TRBJ2-2; D gene ambiguous. CDR1 is MDHEN and CDR2 is SYDVKM in the germline V gene. This CDR3 has 14 amino acids. CDR3 nucleotides: TGTGCCAGCAGTTTCTTACCCCCTACCGGAGAGCTGTTTTTT. This translates into CASSFLPPTGELFF. Variable domain in full (rest from reference TRBV28 and TRBJ2-2): DVKVTQSSRYLVKRTGEKVFLECVQDMDHENMFWYRQDPGLGLRLIYFSYDVKMKEKGDIPEGYSVSREKKERFSLILESASTNQTSMYLCASSFLPPTGELFFGEGSRLTVL.

This rearrangement joins TRBV15 to TRBJ2-7; 11 bases match TRBD1. Germline values: CDR1 LNHNV, CDR2 YYDKDF (reference sequence). This CDR3 has 14 residues. V trimming: 1 base; J trimming: 5 bases; junction bases outside the gene matches: 1. The CDR3 nucleotides read TGTGCCACCAGCAGAGGGACAGGGGGCAACGAGCAGTACTTC. Protein sequence: CATSRGTGGNEQYF.

The chain joins TRBV7-2 to TRBJ1-6; tentatively, D is TRBD1 (6 bases). Germline V gene sequence: CDR1 SGHTA, CDR2 FQGNSA. This CDR3 spans 16 amino acids. V was trimmed by 5 bases and J by 2 bases, leaving 13 bases between them. CDR3 in amino acids: CASSTAPGAYNSPLHF. The CDR3 coding sequence is TGTGCCAGCAGCACCGCCCCAGGGGCCTATAATTCACCCCTCCACTTT.

In DNA form, the CDR3 reads TGTGCCAGCAGCTTAGACGACTCCCGTTTTTGGACTGAAGCTTTCTTT. Amino acid sequence: CASSLDDSRFWTEAFF. This chain joins TRBV7-2 and TRBJ1-1; D gene ambiguous. CDR1 and CDR2 from the germline V gene are SGHTA and FQGNSA. V lost 1 base and J lost 5, with 17 bases in between. The CDR3 length is 16 residues.

This chain uses TRBV20-1 with TRBJ1-3; 8 bases line up with TRBD1. CDR1 and CDR2 (germline): DFQATT, SNEGSKA (reference sequence). The CDR3 runs 12 residues. Unmatched junction bases numbered 1, after V lost 7 bases and J lost 2 bases. This CDR3 is CSGTGTGNTIYF. The CDR3 DNA reads TGCAGTGGGACAGGGACTGGAAACACCATATATTTT.

This clonotype was seen a few times. With a much larger clone just one base away, this may be a read error. V usage is TRBV12-3 or TRBV12-4 and J usage is TRBJ2-1; D is uncertain. The CDR3 covers 15 residues. CDR3 bases: TGTACCAGCAGTCCCGGGCACAGCTCCTACAATGAGCAGTTCTTC. Its protein product is CTSSPGHSSYNEQFF.